This T cell receptor beta chain came from a study of blood T cell repertoires in COVID-19. Trimming took off 4 bases at V and 5 bases at J, with 17 bases between the two ends. The germline V gene has CDR1 MNHEY and CDR2 SMNVEV (reference sequence). The CDR3 runs 15 residues. As handled by the study authors: Counts of nucleated cells, estimated from reference gene primer amplification, were obtained. TCRdb's copy holds only in-frame clones and misses some; the assay was immunoSEQ multiplex PCR. That table supplies the V and J calls and clone size; D and trimming were determined from the DNA. The sample shows approximately 10,000 clones, around 86% of them seen only once.

The sequenced sample was peripheral blood. The gene calls are TRBV27 and TRBJ1-1, with TRBD1 as a possible D gene (6 bases). This receptor was taken from a human donor in a cohort sampled during active COVID-19. The CDR3 sequence: CASSSAQGMRTEAFF. In DNA, the CDR3 is TGTGCCAGCAGTTCCGCCCAGGGGATGAGGACTGAAGCTTTCTTT.